This entry lists 18 T cell receptor beta chains sequenced from one sample in a study of monozygotic twins with inflammatory bowel disease. TCRdb re-called the 5' RACE reads; one entry per CDR3 protein, DNA not given. The sample table sets out around 210,000 distinct CDR3 sequences. Specimen: blood. All receptors derive from a human donor with ulcerative colitis or Crohn's disease, or a healthy co-twin of an affected twin (not recorded which).

CDR3 sequence reads: CASSFEGGGGTQYF. This chain uses TRBV28 with TRBJ2-5; TCRdb picks TRBD1, but there is no DNA to check that call. The CDR3 has 14 residues. CDR1 and CDR2 from the germline V gene are MDHEN and SYDVKM.

The chain combines TRBV11-2 with TRBJ2-3. The CDR3 has 13 amino acids. Germline loops: CDR1 SGHAT, CDR2 FQNNGV. The CDR3 protein is CASSSGLEDTQYF.

The CDR3 reads CASSGPGALGTEAFF. The gene calls are TRBV5-1 and TRBJ1-1; TCRdb names TRBD1, which stays unverified in the absence of DNA. Germline V gene sequence: CDR1 SGHRS, CDR2 YFSETQ. This CDR3 comprises 15 residues.

The chain carries TRBV5-1 and TRBJ2-3; TCRdb reports TRBD1, a call that lacks DNA to check it against. CDR3 length: 15 amino acids. Per germline, CDR1 SGHRS and CDR2 YFSETQ. CDR3: CASSLETANTDTQYF.

This chain uses TRBV10-3 with TRBJ1-2; TCRdb's D call, TRBD1, is unchecked because there is no DNA. The germline V gene encodes CDR1 ENHRY and CDR2 SYGVKD. The CDR3 runs to 13 residues. The CDR3 sequence is CAISGTGIYGYTF.

This chain links TRBV24-1 with TRBJ1-5; TCRdb designates TRBD1, a call that cannot be tested without DNA. CDR1 is KGHDR, CDR2 SFDVKD, per germline. The CDR3 length is 16 residues. CDR3 amino acids: CATSDPGQGINQPQHF.

The rearrangement links TRBV18 to TRBJ1-3; TCRdb lists TRBD1, though no DNA is available to test this call. The CDR3 extends over 17 amino acids. Germline assignment: CDR1 KGHSH and CDR2 LQKENI. The chain's CDR3 is CASSRDRARISGNTIYF. Variable domain in full (rest from reference TRBV18 and TRBJ1-3): NAGVMQNPRHLVRRRGQEARLRCSPMKGHSHVYWYRQLPEEGLKFMVYLQKENIIDESGMPKERFSAEFPKEGPSILRIQQVVRGDSAAYFCASSRDRARISGNTIYFGEGSWLTVV.

V and J are TRBV3-1 and TRBJ2-2; TCRdb proposes TRBD2, but this gene call is untestable without DNA. The CDR3 extends over 14 amino acids. In germline, CDR1 is LGHDT, CDR2 YNNKEL (reference sequence). The CDR3 sequence is CASSLGLHTGELFF.

The chain joins TRBV12-3 or TRBV12-4 to TRBJ1-6; the D gene TCRdb calls, TRBD1, cannot be checked with no DNA. This CDR3 has 14 amino acids. CDR3: CASSPGRSNWPLHF.

V gene TRBV12-3 or TRBV12-4 combines with J gene TRBJ1-1. The CDR3 sequence is 11 residues long. CDR3 region: CASSLVGEAFF.

The rearrangement uses TRBV12-3 or TRBV12-4 and TRBJ2-7. The CDR3 runs to 12 residues. This chain's CDR3 is CASSLVLYEQYF.

This chain connects TRBV29-1 to TRBJ2-1. Germline-derived CDR1 and CDR2 are SQVTM and ANQGSEA. The CDR3 covers 11 residues. CDR3 in amino acids: CSVDEYNEQFF.

The CDR3 sequence is CASSLGIPGQGDTEAFF. This chain joins TRBV5-1 and TRBJ1-1; the D gene TCRdb calls, TRBD1, cannot be checked with no DNA. The CDR3 covers 17 residues. Germline CDR1 reads SGHRS; CDR2 reads YFSETQ.

V and J are TRBV28 and TRBJ2-7; no DNA is available, so the TRBD1 call from TCRdb remains unchecked. Germline assignment: CDR1 MDHEN and CDR2 SYDVKM. The CDR3 is made up of 13 amino acids. The CDR3 reads CASRFQGAYEQYF. The full variable domain, its missing parts supplied by reference TRBV28 and TRBJ2-7, is DVKVTQSSRYLVKRTGEKVFLECVQDMDHENMFWYRQDPGLGLRLIYFSYDVKMKEKGDIPEGYSVSREKKERFSLILESASTNQTSMYLCASRFQGAYEQYFGPGTRLTVT.

The rearrangement joins TRBV6-4 to TRBJ1-1. Germline CDR1 reads MRHNA; CDR2 reads SNTAGT. The CDR3 has 13 amino acids. The CDR3 loop is CASSESVNTEAFF.

V gene TRBV3-1 combines with J gene TRBJ2-2; the TCRdb call, TRBD1, lacks DNA for checking. From germline, CDR1 is LGHDT and CDR2 YNNKEL (reference sequence). The CDR3 totals 15 residues. The CDR3 region is CASSQGSGVPGELFF.

The chain has TRBV20-1 and TRBJ1-2; lacking DNA, the TRBD1 call made by TCRdb goes unchecked. Germline V CDR1 and CDR2: DFQATT, SNEGSKA (reference sequence). The CDR3 has 13 residues. CDR3 sequence reads: CSANTGGGYGYTF.

The J gene is TRBJ2-7, the V gene TRBV12-3 or TRBV12-4; TCRdb outputs TRBD1, but without DNA this stays unchecked. The CDR3 is 15 residues long. The CDR3 loop is CASSPRGTGTYEQYF.